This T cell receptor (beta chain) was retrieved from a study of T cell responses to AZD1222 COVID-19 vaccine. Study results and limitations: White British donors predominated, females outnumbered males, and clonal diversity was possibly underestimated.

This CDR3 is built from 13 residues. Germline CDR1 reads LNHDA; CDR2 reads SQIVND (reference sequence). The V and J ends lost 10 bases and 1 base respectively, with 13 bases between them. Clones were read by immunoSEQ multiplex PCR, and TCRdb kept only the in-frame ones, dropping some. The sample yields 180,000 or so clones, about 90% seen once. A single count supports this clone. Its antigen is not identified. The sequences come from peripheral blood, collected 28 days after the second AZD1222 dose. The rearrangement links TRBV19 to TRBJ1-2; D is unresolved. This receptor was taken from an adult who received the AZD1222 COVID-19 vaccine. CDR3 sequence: CATGRRFNYGYTF. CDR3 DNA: TGTGCCACAGGACGGAGATTTAACTATGGCTACACCTTC.